A selection of T cell receptor beta chains follows, all from one sample in a study of T cells in Graves' hyperthyroidism and ophthalmopathy. One entry per CDR3 protein, called by TCRdb with MiXCR from the multiplex PCR reads. The sample has some 570,000 distinct CDR3 sequences; 13% to 15% are singletons. Sequences were obtained from blood. The receptor source for this set is a woman younger than 35 with Graves' ophthalmopathy. Each CDR3 is given with its conserved first and last residue. The D gene is left open where the match is weak. Size is omitted from some rows. Given values are once, few, many or a class for expanded clones.

TGTGCCAGCAGTGACCCCGGACAGCCGGGACTTAGGGGCGATGAGCAGTTCTTC CASSDPGQPGLRGDEQFF TRBV2 many - 18 TRBJ2-1
TGTGCCAGCAGCTTACAGGACGGGAACACTGAAGCTTTCTTT CASSLQDGNTEAFF TRBV7-9 many - 14 TRBJ1-1
TGTGCCAGCAGCGACCCTCTAGCGGGAGGGCCGAACATTCAGTACTTC CASSDPLAGGPNIQYF TRBV9 few TRBD2 16 TRBJ2-4
TGTGCCAGCAGTTACTCAATCGTCGGCGGGTCTACAGATACGCAGTATTTT CASSYSIVGGSTDTQYF TRBV6-2/TRBV6-3 many - 17 TRBJ2-3
TGCGCCAGCAGCCAAGATCGTACACTAGCGGGAAACAATGAGCAGTTCTTC CASSQDRTLAGNNEQFF TRBV4-3 - TRBD2 17 TRBJ2-1
TGTGCCAGCAGTCACCGGACAGGAATTTCCTACGAGCAGTACTTC CASSHRTGISYEQYF TRBV27 many TRBD1 15 TRBJ2-7
TGTGCCAGCGGTGACAGGGTCTACAATGAGCAGTTCTTC CASGDRVYNEQFF TRBV28 many TRBD1 13 TRBJ2-1
TGTGCCAGCGCCCGGGATTCCCACTCCTACGAGCAGTACTTC CASARDSHSYEQYF TRBV18 few - 14 TRBJ2-7
TGTGCCAGCAGCCCGGGACTTCACACAGATACGCAGTATTTT CASSPGLHTDTQYF TRBV3-1 many - 14 TRBJ2-3
TGTGCCATCAGTGAGTCGGGATTGGGACAGGGGTATCAGCCCCAGCATTTT CAISESGLGQGYQPQHF TRBV10-3 - TRBD1 17 TRBJ1-5
TGTGCCAGCAAAGGGACAGGGGGGATTTACGAGCAGTACTTC CASKGTGGIYEQYF TRBV28 once TRBD1 14 TRBJ2-7
TGTGCCAGCAGCGTAGCACCGGGGGGCACAGATACGCAGTATTTT CASSVAPGGTDTQYF TRBV9 few - 15 TRBJ2-3
TGTGCCAGCAGCTTTAGGACACGAACGAACACCGGGGAGCTGTTTTTT CASSFRTRTNTGELFF TRBV7-8 many - 16 TRBJ2-2
TGTGCCAGTAGTATAAACCCTACCTATGGCTACACCTTC CASSINPTYGYTF TRBV19 - - 13 TRBJ1-2
TGTGCCAGCAGCCAAGGTAATAGGAAGGGCTACACCTTC CASSQGNRKGYTF TRBV3-1 many - 13 TRBJ1-2
TGTGCCAGCAGCCCTAAGGGGGAGGTTGGCTACACCTTC CASSPKGEVGYTF TRBV5-8 many - 13 TRBJ1-2
TGTGCCAGCAGCCAAAGCCCCTCCACCGGGGAGCTGTTTTTT CASSQSPSTGELFF TRBV3-1 - - 14 TRBJ2-2
TGTGCCAGCAGCTTAATATATAGGACAGGGCCGCTAAGCTCCTACAATGAGCAGTTCTTC CASSLIYRTGPLSSYNEQFF TRBV11-2 - TRBD1 20 TRBJ2-1
TGCAGTGCTAGAGATCGGGTGACAGGGTCCTACGAGCAGTACTTC CSARDRVTGSYEQYF TRBV20-1 few TRBD1 15 TRBJ2-7
TGTGCCAGCAGTTTACCGCCAGGAGGTACTGAAGCTTTCTTT CASSLPPGGTEAFF TRBV28 many - 14 TRBJ1-1
TGTGCCATCAGAGAGGACAGCTATAATTCACCCCTCCACTTT CAIREDSYNSPLHF TRBV10-3 - - 14 TRBJ1-6
TGTGCCACCAGCAGAGATAGGGCCGACAATGAGCAGTTCTTC CATSRDRADNEQFF TRBV15 - - 14 TRBJ2-1
TGTGCCAGCAGCCCGGGACTAGCGGGATGGGACAATGAGCAGTTCTTC CASSPGLAGWDNEQFF TRBV5-6 many TRBD2 16 TRBJ2-1
TGTGCCAGCAGCTTCTATAGGAGTGGCTCTGGGGCCAACGTCCTGACTTTC CASSFYRSGSGANVLTF TRBV7-9 few - 17 TRBJ2-6
TGCAGTGCTAGAGAGGGAAGTTTCCCAAACATTCAGTACTTC CSAREGSFPNIQYF TRBV20-1 few - 14 TRBJ2-4
TGTGCCAGCAGTGATAGCGTCGGGACAGACTACGAGCAGTACTTC CASSDSVGTDYEQYF TRBV6-1 many TRBD1 15 TRBJ2-7
TGCGCCAGCAGCTTCACGCTGTTGAACACTGAAGCTTTCTTT CASSFTLLNTEAFF TRBV5-1 many - 14 TRBJ1-1
TGCAGTGCTAGCGGACAGGGGGTAAAAGGCAATCAGCCCCAGCATTTT CSASGQGVKGNQPQHF TRBV20-1 - TRBD1 16 TRBJ1-5
TGTGCCAGCAGCCGCCTCGTCGATCAAAGAACAGATACGCAGTATTTT CASSRLVDQRTDTQYF TRBV11-3 many - 16 TRBJ2-3
TGTGCCAGTAGTTCGGGACAGGCCTCGGGCTATGGCTACACCTTC CASSSGQASGYGYTF TRBV19 - TRBD1 15 TRBJ1-2
TGTGCCAGCAGTAGTCGACAGGCGAGGGTCGCTGAAGCTTTCTTT CASSSRQARVAEAFF TRBV27 many - 15 TRBJ1-1
TGTGCCAGCAGCCTAGAGGCCCTAGCGGGAGGGCCGACGAGTGAGCAGTTCTTC CASSLEALAGGPTSEQFF TRBV4-2 - TRBD2 18 TRBJ2-1
TGTGCCAGCGGGATCGGGGGGGATCTCTACACCGGGGAGCTGTTTTTT CASGIGGDLYTGELFF TRBV5-6 - TRBD2 16 TRBJ2-2
TGTGCCAGCAGTTACTCGACAGGGGGCATTAGTGGCTACACCTTC CASSYSTGGISGYTF TRBV6-5 many TRBD1 15 TRBJ1-2
TGTGCCAGCAGTTTCCAGGGCGGGGAGCTGTTTTTT CASSFQGGELFF TRBV28 few - 12 TRBJ2-2
TGTGCCAGCAGTTCCACCGTGGATGAGCAGTACTTC CASSSTVDEQYF TRBV6-1 many - 12 TRBJ2-7